This T cell receptor (beta chain) is drawn from a study of T cell repertoires in cytomegalovirus infection. J lost 0 bases, V lost 2 bases, and 2 bases had no gene match. Per germline, CDR1 LGHNA and CDR2 YSLEER. The CDR3 is 17 residues long. Comments on this clonotype: What it binds is unknown.

TCRdb analysed the reads with MiXCR anew, one entry per CDR3 protein. This sample has 750,000 to 900,000 distinct CDR3 sequences, with under 35% found just once. Findings and caveats of the study: Cumulative frequency (of public TCR beta family members) identified carriers of CMV plus the relevant HLA. HLA-C-restricted TCR beta clonotypes specific for CMV led the ex vivo response.

The sequence derives from a human donor in good health (CMV status not recorded). Some clones in this sample may be carry-over from other donors' samples. Material: cultured CD8+ T cells from PBMCs, obtained from culture after CMV antigen stimulation. The V gene is TRBV4-3, the J gene TRBJ2-3; 13 nucleotides match TRBD2. The DNA for the CDR3 is TGCGCCAGCAGCCAAAAACTAGCGGGGGGGAGCACAGATACGCAGTATTTT. It specifies CASSQKLAGGSTDTQYF.